This passage covers 27 T cell receptor beta chains from one sample sequenced in a study of T cell repertoires in aging, cancer and after chemotherapy. Multiplex touch-down PCR with TRB-A/B primers amplified rearranged V-D-J TRB sequences. TCRdb fed the multiplex PCR reads into MiXCR, producing one record per CDR3 protein. The sample consists of several thousand distinct CDR3 sequences, roughly 20% of them appearing once. Amplification of TCR beta used genomic DNA extracted from peripheral blood. Material: blood. All receptors come from a human donor with a blood cancer.

This clonotype was seen a single time. The V gene is TRBV10-2, the J gene TRBJ2-7, with 9 bases matching TRBD1. J gave up 0 bases and V 4 bases, and 4 bases lay outside the gene matches. The CDR3 totals 15 residues. Germline loops: CDR1 WSHSY, CDR2 SAAADI. CDR3 protein: CASSVGQGPSYEQYF. The CDR3 DNA reads TGCGCCAGCAGTGTAGGACAGGGGCCCTCCTACGAGCAGTACTTC.

Concerning this clonotype itself: A much more abundant neighbour one base away suggests this may be a read error. The genes are TRBV6-1 and TRBJ2-6; D call uncertain. The germline V gene encodes CDR1 MNHNS and CDR2 SASEGT. The ends were cut back, 7 bases at V and 2 bases at J, with 12 bases in the middle. The CDR3 has 15 amino acids. The CDR3 DNA follows: TGTGCCAGCAACATCGACGGAACTGGGGCCAACGTCCTGACTTTC. Its translation: CASNIDGTGANVLTF.

By sample share, this clonotype is medium-sized. The J gene is TRBJ1-2, the V gene TRBV5-6; 8 nucleotides align to TRBD1. The germline V gene encodes CDR1 SGHDT and CDR2 YYEEEE. V lost 2 bases, J lost 5 bases, and 8 bases stayed unmatched. CDR3 size: 15 residues. The CDR3 spells CASSFGRGRAYGYTF. CDR3 DNA: TGTGCCAGCAGCTTCGGCAGGGGGCGGGCATATGGCTACACCTTC. Supplemented by reference TRBV5-6 and TRBJ1-2, the full variable domain reads DAGVTQSPTHLIKTRGQQVTLRCSPKSGHDTVSWYQQALGQGPQFIFQYYEEEERQRGNFPDRFSGHQFPNYSSELNVNALLLGDSALYLCASSFGRGRAYGYTFGSGTRLTVV.

The sample holds a few counts of this clonotype. The chain has TRBV20-1 and TRBJ2-7, with 8 positions matching TRBD2. Germline V CDR1 and CDR2: DFQATT, SNEGSKA (reference sequence). This CDR3 has 15 amino acids. Trimming cost V 6 bases and J 0 bases; bases outside gene matches: 10. In DNA, the CDR3 is TGCAGTGCCAGAAGCGGGGGCGACCCCTCCTACGAGCAGTACTTC. As protein: CSARSGGDPSYEQYF.

This clonotype was counted only a few times. The chain couples TRBV5-1 to TRBJ2-1, with TRBD1 identical over 8 bases. J gave up 2 bases and V 4 bases, and 5 bases lay outside the gene matches. The CDR3 length is 15 residues. The V gene's germline CDR1 is SGHRS and CDR2 YFSETQ. The CDR3 protein is CASSPGQGPYNEQFF. CDR3 DNA sequence: TGCGCCAGCAGCCCCGGACAGGGCCCCTACAATGAGCAGTTCTTC.

In regard to this clonotype: One junction end disagrees with the germline gene, perhaps due to a read error. This chain connects TRBV5-1 to TRBJ1-3; 9 nucleotides agree with TRBD1. The CDR3 loop spans 13 amino acids. Germline CDR1 reads SGHRS; CDR2 reads YFSETQ. The CDR3 bases are TGTGCCAGCAGGCGGACAGGGGCAAACACCATATATTTT. Its translation: CASRRTGANTIYF.

By share, this clonotype counts as medium-sized (0.01 to 0.1%). This chain joins TRBV19 and TRBJ1-5, with D unresolved. The CDR3 totals 14 residues. Trimming removed 6 bases at V and 2 bases at J, with 11 bases between. Germline V gene data show CDR1 as LNHDA and CDR2 as SQIVND (reference sequence). CDR3 DNA: TGTGCCAGTAGGGCTCGACGGGGCAATCAGCCCCAGCATTTT. Encoded protein: CASRARRGNQPQHF.

Within the sample, this clonotype is medium-sized. The chain links TRBV6-6 to TRBJ1-6; D perhaps matches TRBD1 (5 bases). The CDR3 has 14 residues. CDR1 is MNHNY, CDR2 SVGAGI, per germline (reference sequence). The V end was cut by 6 bases, the J end by 10 bases, with 16 bases between. CDR3 in DNA: TGTGCCAGCAGCGACGAGGGGTCCTACTCACCCCTCCACTTT. It specifies CASSDEGSYSPLHF.

This clonotype was observed a handful of times. The rearrangement joins TRBV6-2 or TRBV6-3 to TRBJ1-1, with 7 nucleotides matching TRBD1. Germline V CDR1 and CDR2: MNHEY, SVGEGT. This CDR3 is built from 14 residues. The ends lost 4 bases at V and 6 bases at J; junction bases unmatched: 8. CDR3 sequence reads: CASSSGQAYSEAFF. The CDR3 DNA reads as TGTGCCAGCAGTTCCGGACAGGCTTACTCTGAAGCTTTCTTT.

By its share, this clonotype is medium-sized. The chain recombines TRBV6-5 with TRBJ1-1; TRBD1 matches at 9 bases. The CDR3 runs to 15 residues. In germline, CDR1 is MNHEY, CDR2 SVGAGI. After removal of 4 bases from V and 4 bases from J, the junction contained 7 bases not matched to a gene. The CDR3 spells CASSFGDRAITEAFF. In nucleotides, the CDR3 is TGTGCCAGCAGTTTCGGGGACAGGGCGATCACTGAAGCTTTCTTT.

This clonotype showed up just a few times. The chain combines TRBV20-1 with TRBJ1-5; D unclear. From germline, CDR1 is DFQATT and CDR2 SNEGSKA (reference sequence). V dropped 0 bases and J dropped 10 bases, with 16 bases sitting between them. The CDR3 loop spans 14 amino acids. Here the CDR3 reads CSARDPSVVRPQHF. CDR3 nucleotides: TGCAGTGCTAGAGATCCGTCCGTAGTACGTCCCCAGCATTTT.

This clonotype is judged medium-sized. The CDR3 loop reads CASRPDRDYGYTF. The CDR3, as DNA: TGTGCCAGCAGACCCGACAGGGACTATGGCTACACCTTC. The rearrangement uses TRBV12-3 or TRBV12-4 and TRBJ1-2; 7 bases map to TRBD1. The CDR3 length is 13 residues. The V and J ends lost 6 bases and 3 bases, in that order; junction bases with no gene match: 4.

This chain connects TRBV20-1 to TRBJ2-5, with 8 positions matching TRBD2. This CDR3 spans 15 amino acids. V gave up 0 bases and J gave up 5 bases; unmatched junction bases: 8. Per the germline V gene, CDR1 is DFQATT and CDR2 is SNEGSKA (reference sequence). CDR3 nucleotide sequence: TGCAGTGCTAGAGACCCGCGGGGGGCTGGGGAGACCCAGTACTTC. The encoded protein is CSARDPRGAGETQYF.

The V call is TRBV18, the J call TRBJ2-7; 15 bases agree with TRBD2. The CDR3 extends over 18 amino acids. Germline V CDR1 and CDR2: KGHSH, LQKENI. V lost 6 bases to trimming and J lost 1 base; unmatched junction nucleotides: 10. The CDR3 DNA reads TGTGCCAGCTCTCAACTAAGGACTAGCGGGGGGGCATCCTACGAGCAGTACTTC. It encodes CASSQLRTSGGASYEQYF.

This clonotype appeared a few times. This chain links TRBV20-1 with TRBJ2-1; 8 nucleotides agree with TRBD2. Trimming at V came to 5 bases and at J to 0 bases, leaving 21 bases not matched to a gene. Looked up from germline, CDR1 is DFQATT and CDR2 is SNEGSKA (reference sequence). The CDR3 has 20 amino acids. CDR3 sequence reads: CSAAPEPKRGQTSSYNEQFF. CDR3 DNA sequence: TGCAGTGCTGCCCCAGAACCCAAGCGGGGGCAAACTAGCTCCTACAATGAGCAGTTCTTC.

By sample fraction, this clonotype is medium-sized. The chain's CDR3 is CASRDRQGTGGEQYF. The CDR3 bases are TGTGCCAGCAGGGACCGACAGGGGACAGGGGGCGAGCAGTACTTC. This chain links TRBV5-6 with TRBJ2-7, with 11 bases identical to TRBD1. The CDR3 has 15 amino acids. V shed 5 bases, J shed 6 bases, and the junction held 10 bases outside the gene matches. The germline CDR1 and CDR2 sequences are SGHDT and YYEEEE.

By proportion, this clonotype is medium-sized. J is TRBJ1-2 and V is TRBV18, with TRBD1 identical over 9 bases. V was clipped by 6 bases and J by 3 bases; unmatched bases: 5. In germline, CDR1 is KGHSH, CDR2 LQKENI. The CDR3 covers 14 residues. CDR3 bases: TGTGCCAGCTCCCCGGGACAGGGAGACTATGGCTACACCTTC. Translation: CASSPGQGDYGYTF.

V and J are TRBV29-1 and TRBJ1-2; TRBD1 agrees at 12 bases. J lost 6 bases, V lost 6 bases, and 5 bases had no gene match. The CDR3 consists of 13 residues. Germline V lookup: CDR1 SQVTM, CDR2 ANQGSEA. This CDR3 is CSVEGQGAHGYTF. In DNA, the CDR3 is TGCAGCGTAGAGGGACAGGGGGCGCATGGCTACACCTTC.

By share of the sample, this clonotype is medium-sized. This sequence joins TRBV6-1 and TRBJ1-6; TRBD1 agrees at 8 bases. Trimming at V came to 6 bases and at J to 4 bases, leaving 8 bases not matched to a gene. Germline assignment: CDR1 MNHNS and CDR2 SASEGT. The CDR3 sequence is 16 residues long. As DNA, the CDR3 is TGTGCCAGCAGCGCAATGACAGGGGATTATAATTCACCCCTCCACTTT. Its protein is CASSAMTGDYNSPLHF.

CDR3 nucleotides: TGTGCCAGTAGTGTGGGGACTAGCGGCACAGATACGCAGTATTTT. Translated: CASSVGTSGTDTQYF. The chain uses TRBV19 and TRBJ2-3; 10 bases are a match to TRBD2. Germline loops: CDR1 LNHDA, CDR2 SQIVND (reference sequence). The CDR3 covers 15 residues. The V segment lost 5 bases and the J segment 1 base; nucleotides outside the gene matches: 3.

This chain connects TRBV5-1 to TRBJ2-3, with 7 bases matching TRBD2. The CDR3 runs to 14 residues. CDR1 is SGHRS and CDR2 is YFSETQ in the germline V gene. The junction had 5 bases not matched to a gene; V was cut back by 3 bases and J by 4 bases. The CDR3 nucleotides are TGCGCCAGCAGCTGGGGGGGGACCGCAGATACGCAGTATTTT. Residues: CASSWGGTADTQYF.

Relative to its sample, this clonotype is medium-sized. This chain connects TRBV6-1 to TRBJ2-5; 8 bases match TRBD2. Germline V CDR1 and CDR2: MNHNS, SASEGT. Trimming removed 11 bases from V and 4 bases from J; junction bases left unmatched: 12. This CDR3 contains 14 residues. In DNA, the CDR3 is TGTGCCCGGGGGCCGGGGGGGCCAGGAGAGACCCAGTACTTC. Translated, it gives CARGPGGPGETQYF.

This clonotype was detected only a few times. The rearrangement joins TRBV7-2 to TRBJ2-5; D gene unclear. Trimming pared 5 bases from V and 2 bases from J, leaving 9 bases between. Germline-derived CDR1 and CDR2 are SGHTA and FQGNSA. The CDR3 has 13 residues. Here the CDR3 reads CASSRALQETQYF. CDR3 DNA: TGTGCCAGCAGCCGAGCTCTTCAAGAGACCCAGTACTTC.

The chain is built from TRBV12-3 or TRBV12-4 and TRBJ1-3; the D gene is possibly TRBD1 (5 bases). The CDR3 consists of 16 residues. V was shortened by 5 bases and J by 3 bases, with 17 bases between the two germline ends. The CDR3: CASSLSGGGGGNTIYF. CDR3 DNA: TGTGCCAGCAGTCTCAGTGGGGGAGGTGGTGGAAACACCATATATTTT.

V and J are TRBV20-1 and TRBJ2-7; D remains unclear. V lost 5 bases, J lost 3 bases, and 14 bases lay in between. CDR1 DFQATT and CDR2 SNEGSKA come from the germline V gene (reference sequence). The length of the CDR3 is 13 residues. CDR3 in DNA: TGCAGTGCTGAGCAGTCCCACAGCTACGAGCAGTACTTC. This translates into CSAEQSHSYEQYF.

This clonotype is medium-sized by share. This chain uses TRBV19 with TRBJ1-1, with no clear D. Trimming pared 3 bases from V and 1 base from J, leaving 9 bases between. This CDR3 region has 14 residues. From germline, CDR1 is LNHDA and CDR2 SQIVND (reference sequence). The CDR3 is CASSIGVSNTEAFF. The CDR3 bases are TGTGCCAGTAGTATTGGGGTTTCGAACACTGAAGCTTTCTTT.

Judged by abundance, this clonotype is medium-sized. This chain joins TRBV27 and TRBJ2-3; 9 bases line up with TRBD2. Germline V gene data show CDR1 as MNHEY and CDR2 as SMNVEV (reference sequence). The CDR3 extends over 17 amino acids. The J segment lost 1 base and the V segment lost 2 bases, leaving 7 bases of the junction unmatched. CDR3 residues: CASSLPTSGPRTDTQYF. The DNA of the CDR3 is TGTGCCAGCAGTTTACCTACTAGCGGGCCGCGCACAGATACGCAGTATTTT.